Below, 20 T cell receptor beta chains from the same sample are listed, as sequenced in a study of T cell repertoires in cytomegalovirus infection. TCRdb used MiXCR to reprocess the reads, holding one entry per CDR3 protein. Of approximately 500,000 distinct CDR3 sequences listed, less than 30% are singletons. Sequenced input: PBMCs. These receptor sequences come from a human donor in good health (CMV status not recorded). Some clones in this sample may be carry-over from other donors' samples.

This clonotype was counted ten times or more. The chain links TRBV7-9 to TRBJ2-3; weak D call: TRBD1 (5 bases). Germline CDR1 and CDR2: SEHNR and FQNEAQ (reference sequence). CDR3 length equals 12 residues. The V end lost 5 bases, the J end lost 10 bases, and 13 bases lay between the germline ends. This chain's CDR3 is CASSLDTASQYF. DNA for the CDR3: TGTGCCAGCAGCCTGGACACCGCGTCGCAGTATTTT.

The rearrangement links TRBV24-1 to TRBJ2-1; D may be TRBD1 or TRBD2 (5 bases each). Germline loops: CDR1 KGHDR, CDR2 SFDVKD. The ends were cut back, 7 bases at V and 5 bases at J, with 17 bases in the middle. The CDR3 runs 15 residues. The CDR3 spells CATRTGTANDNEQFF. The DNA for the CDR3 is TGTGCCACCAGGACGGGGACGGCCAATGACAATGAGCAGTTCTTC.

J is TRBJ2-1 and V is TRBV11-2, with TRBD2 matching 8 bases. Trimming removed 5 bases from V and 5 bases from J; junction bases left unmatched: 14. The germline V gene encodes CDR1 SGHAT and CDR2 FQNNGV. The length of the CDR3 is 17 residues. This CDR3 is CASSADDQAGVDNEQFF. CDR3 nucleotides: TGTGCCAGCAGCGCAGATGACCAAGCGGGAGTTGACAATGAGCAGTTCTTC.

This clonotype was counted many times. The chain has TRBV7-2 and TRBJ1-1; TRBD1 agrees at 9 bases. Unmatched junction bases numbered 9, after V lost 7 bases and J lost 9 bases. Looked up from germline, CDR1 is SGHTA and CDR2 is FQGNSA. The CDR3 is made up of 13 amino acids. Written as DNA, the CDR3 is TGTGCCAGCACCCCAGGCGGGACAGGGAAAGCTTTCTTT. Translating it yields CASTPGGTGKAFF.

This clonotype was counted ten times or more. The chain employs TRBV28 and TRBJ1-1; TRBD1 agrees at 7 bases. The CDR3 length is 14 residues. The germline V gene has CDR1 MDHEN and CDR2 SYDVKM. V trimming: 5 bases; J trimming: 1 base; junction bases outside the gene matches: 4. The CDR3 here is CASSTGTANTEAFF. The CDR3, as DNA: TGTGCCAGCAGTACTGGGACAGCGAACACTGAAGCTTTCTTT.

This clonotype was picked up a small number of times. The rearrangement joins TRBV2 to TRBJ2-7; D gene ambiguous. This CDR3 has 12 residues. V gave up 3 bases and J gave up 12 bases, with 15 bases separating them. The germline gives CDR1 SNHLY, CDR2 FYNNEI. The CDR3 sequence is CASSEGLGSPYF. CDR3 bases: TGTGCCAGCAGTGAGGGGTTAGGGTCGCCGTACTTC.

This clonotype was seen only a few times. This chain uses TRBV20-1 with TRBJ2-7; 7 bases line up with TRBD1. Germline V gene data show CDR1 as DFQATT and CDR2 as SNEGSKA (reference sequence). This CDR3 has 14 residues. V was clipped by 3 bases and J by 7 bases; unmatched bases: 12. The CDR3 reads CSASPTGPHGEQYF. The CDR3 DNA reads TGCAGTGCTAGTCCGACAGGGCCCCACGGGGAGCAGTACTTC.

The chain has TRBV29-1 and TRBJ1-5, with D possibly being TRBD1 (5 bases). The V end was cut by 7 bases, the J end by 2 bases, with 12 bases between. CDR1 is SQVTM, CDR2 ANQGSEA, per germline. This CDR3 contains 13 residues. The CDR3 spells CSAGRGGNQPQHF. The CDR3 DNA reads as TGCAGCGCCGGACGAGGGGGCAATCAGCCCCAGCATTTT.

This sequence joins TRBV6-5 and TRBJ1-3; 10 bases map to TRBD1. Germline loops: CDR1 MNHEY, CDR2 SVGAGI. This CDR3 is built from 18 residues. V dropped 2 bases and J dropped 4; count of bases not matched to a gene: 11. CDR3 coding DNA: TGTGCCAGCAGTTACGGTCTTCGGACAGGGGGATACGGAAACACCATATATTTT. This gives the protein CASSYGLRTGGYGNTIYF.

This clonotype has a handful of counts. This rearrangement joins TRBV6-2 or TRBV6-3 to TRBJ2-3, with D perhaps being TRBD1 or TRBD2 (6 bases each). The germline gives CDR1 MNHEY, CDR2 SVGEGT. The CDR3 consists of 12 residues. Trimming shortened V by 2 bases and J by 9 bases, and 9 bases separated the two germline ends. Written as DNA, the CDR3 is TGTGCCAGCAGTTACGGAGGGGGAACGCAGTATTTT. Translation: CASSYGGGTQYF.

This clonotype was observed a handful of times. The chain uses TRBV20-1 and TRBJ2-3; 13 bases map to TRBD2. J gave up 4 bases and V 5 bases, and 6 bases lay outside the gene matches. CDR1 and CDR2 from the germline V gene are DFQATT and SNEGSKA (reference sequence). The CDR3 spans 15 residues. Here the CDR3 reads CSAPWTSGRSDTQYF. The CDR3 DNA reads as TGCAGTGCTCCTTGGACTAGCGGGAGATCAGATACGCAGTATTTT.

This rearrangement joins TRBV10-3 to TRBJ1-2, with 9 nucleotides matching TRBD1. The CDR3 runs to 14 residues. CDR1 and CDR2 (germline): ENHRY, SYGVKD. V trimming: 10 bases; J trimming: 2 bases; junction bases outside the gene matches: 8. CDR3 nucleotides: TGTGCCAGCCAGGGACAGGGACCGAACTATGGCTACACCTTC. Translating it yields CASQGQGPNYGYTF.

Regarding this clonotype: A much larger clone lies one base from this, so it may be a read error. The chain joins TRBV10-3 to TRBJ1-1; D is perhaps TRBD1 (6 bases). CDR1 and CDR2 from the germline V gene are ENHRY and SYGVKD. The length of the CDR3 is 14 residues. The CDR3 region is CAISALGGNTDAFF. The DNA of the CDR3 is TGTGCCATCAGTGCTTTAGGGGGGAACACTGATGCTTTCTTT.

This clonotype appeared many times. The rearrangement links TRBV6-5 to TRBJ1-5; a possible D gene is TRBD1 (5 bases). The germline gives CDR1 MNHEY, CDR2 SVGAGI. The CDR3 is made up of 13 amino acids. The V end lost 2 bases, the J end lost 5 bases, and 7 bases lay between the germline ends. CDR3 residues: CASSYGTHQPQHF. DNA of the CDR3: TGTGCCAGCAGTTACGGGACGCATCAGCCCCAGCATTTT.

This clonotype was recorded at least ten times. This sequence joins TRBV7-2 and TRBJ2-2; the D is unclear. V lost 4 bases, J lost 5 bases, and 8 bases lay in between. The CDR3 loop spans 13 amino acids. Germline values: CDR1 SGHTA, CDR2 FQGNSA. CDR3 nucleotide sequence: TGTGCCAGCAGCTCGCAAGTAACCGGGGAGCTGTTTTTT. This translates into CASSSQVTGELFF.

This chain uses TRBV6-2 or TRBV6-3 with TRBJ2-7, with 14 positions matching TRBD2. Unmatched junction bases numbered 9, after V lost 7 bases and J lost 7 bases. This CDR3 has 15 residues. Germline V gene sequence: CDR1 MNHEY, CDR2 SVGEGT. The CDR3 nucleotides read TGTGCCAGCACCGGACTAGCGGGAGGCCGAGGGGAGCAGTACTTC. Translating gives CASTGLAGGRGEQYF.

This clonotype appeared a few times. The rearrangement uses TRBV12-3 or TRBV12-4 and TRBJ1-1, with D hard to call. The CDR3 length is 15 residues. Trimming removed 3 bases at V and 4 bases at J, with 15 bases between. The CDR3, as DNA: TGTGCCAGCAGTTTGGCGGGTGGTGTTGGCACTGAAGCTTTCTTT. This sequence encodes CASSLAGGVGTEAFF.

This clonotype was seen only a few times. The V call is TRBV11-2, the J call TRBJ2-2; D is uncertain. The CDR3 spans 14 residues. Germline assignment: CDR1 SGHAT and CDR2 FQNNGV. Trimming shortened V by 0 bases and J by 4 bases, and 6 bases separated the two germline ends. Here the CDR3 reads CASSLDLGTGELFF. CDR3 nucleotides: TGTGCCAGCAGCTTAGATCTCGGCACCGGGGAGCTGTTTTTT. Variable domain in full (rest from reference TRBV11-2 and TRBJ2-2): EAGVAQSPRYKIIEKRQSVAFWCNPISGHATLYWYQQILGQGPKLLIQFQNNGVVDDSQLPKDRFSAERLKGVDSTLKIQPAKLEDSAVYLCASSLDLGTGELFFGEGSRLTVL.

The chain links TRBV5-6 to TRBJ2-1, with 8 bases matching TRBD2. Germline lookup yields CDR1 SGHDT and CDR2 YYEEEE. J gave up 4 bases and V 1 base, and 16 bases lay outside the gene matches. The CDR3 is 19 residues long. The CDR3 nucleotides read TGTGCCAGCAGCTTGCCGCCGGGTAGTAGCGGGACCATTTACAATGAGCAGTTCTTC. As protein: CASSLPPGSSGTIYNEQFF.

The chain links TRBV6-6 to TRBJ2-7; TRBD2 matches 10 bases. Germline V gene data show CDR1 as MNHNY and CDR2 as SVGAGI (reference sequence). CDR3 length: 15 residues. V was pared by 4 bases and J by 3 bases, with 6 bases of the junction left unmatched. The CDR3 coding sequence is TGTGCCAGCAGTTCATCAGCGGGAGGGTACTACGAGCAGTACGTC. Encoded protein: CASSSSAGGYYEQYV.